A single sample gave rise to the 4 T cell receptor beta chains below, sequenced in a study of blood T cell repertoires in COVID-19. The method was immunoSEQ multiplex PCR; TCRdb's version includes in-frame clones alone and lacks a portion of them. The sample holds 250,000 to 350,000 clones, around 90% seen once. Sequences were obtained from PBMCs or T cells enriched from blood (not recorded which). These receptors were collected from a woman aged 18-29 years who had recovered from COVID-19.

The gene calls are TRBV28 and TRBJ1-2; no clear D. Looked up from germline, CDR1 is MDHEN and CDR2 is SYDVKM. V lost 7 bases to trimming and J lost 0 bases, with 18 bases between them. The CDR3 runs to 16 residues. The CDR3 protein is CASTVPGLPSNYGYTF. The CDR3 DNA reads TGTGCCAGCACTGTACCCGGGTTGCCGTCTAACTATGGCTACACCTTC.

In its sample, this clone was seen a few times. The chain uses TRBV10-2 and TRBJ1-1; D not certain. Germline V CDR1 and CDR2: WSHSY, SAAADI. The CDR3 spans 13 residues. The V gene lost 8 bases and the J gene lost 0 bases, with 10 bases spanning the gap. CDR3: CASSPPMNTEAFF. CDR3 in DNA: TGCGCCAGCTCCCCGCCTATGAACACTGAAGCTTTCTTT.

This chain connects TRBV5-6 to TRBJ1-2; 12 nucleotides agree with TRBD1. In germline, CDR1 is SGHDT, CDR2 YYEEEE. The CDR3 length is 13 residues. Unmatched junction bases numbered 7, after V lost 9 bases and J lost 7 bases. CDR3 sequence (DNA): TGTGCCACCCGACCGGGACAGGGGGCTGGCTACACCTTC. It yields the protein CATRPGQGAGYTF.

This chain links TRBV28 with TRBJ2-1; 10 nucleotides match TRBD2. CDR3 length: 18 residues. Germline loops: CDR1 MDHEN, CDR2 SYDVKM. V shed 1 base and J 7 bases; nucleotides not matched to a gene: 13. This chain's CDR3 is CASSLLNRASGRGNEQFF. The CDR3 bases are TGTGCCAGCAGTTTATTGAACCGGGCTAGCGGGAGAGGAAATGAGCAGTTCTTC.